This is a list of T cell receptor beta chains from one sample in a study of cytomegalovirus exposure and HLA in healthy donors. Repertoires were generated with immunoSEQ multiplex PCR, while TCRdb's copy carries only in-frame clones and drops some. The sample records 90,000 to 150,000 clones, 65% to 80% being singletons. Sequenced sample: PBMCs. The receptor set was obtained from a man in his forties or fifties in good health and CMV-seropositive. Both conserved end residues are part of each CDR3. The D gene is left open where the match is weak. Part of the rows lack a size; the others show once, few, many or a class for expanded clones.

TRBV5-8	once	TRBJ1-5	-	CASSGGERGNQPQHF	TGTGCCAGCAGCGGGGGGGAAAGGGGCAATCAGCCCCAGCATTTT
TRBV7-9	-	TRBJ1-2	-	CASSLDGAPRGYTF	TGTGCCAGCAGCTTAGATGGGGCGCCAAGGGGCTACACCTTC
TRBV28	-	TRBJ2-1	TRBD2	CASSPGGALTPYNEQFF	TGTGCCAGCAGTCCCGGGGGGGCTTTAACACCCTACAATGAGCAGTTCTTC
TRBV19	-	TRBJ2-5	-	CASSMAETQYF	TGTGCCAGTAGTATGGCCGAGACCCAGTACTTC
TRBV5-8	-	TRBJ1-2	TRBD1	CASSSQGAYGYTF	TGTGCCAGCAGTTCCCAGGGGGCTTATGGCTACACCTTC
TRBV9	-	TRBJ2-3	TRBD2	CASSGGGGDWDTQYF	TGTGCCAGCTCCGGTGGCGGGGGGGATTGGGATACGCAGTATTTT
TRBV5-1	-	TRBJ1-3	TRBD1	CASGDRAAGNTIYF	TGCGCCAGCGGGGACAGGGCGGCTGGAAACACCATATATTTT
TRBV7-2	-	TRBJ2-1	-	CASSLVSVEQFF	TGTGCCAGCAGCTTAGTCTCGGTTGAGCAGTTCTTC
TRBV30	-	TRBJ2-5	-	CAWERGGVQGETQYF	TGTGCCTGGGAGAGGGGGGGGGTCCAAGGGGAGACCCAGTACTTC
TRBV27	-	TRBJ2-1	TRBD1	CASSKFHRGDHNEQFF	TGTGCCAGCAGTAAATTTCACAGGGGGGACCACAATGAGCAGTTCTTC
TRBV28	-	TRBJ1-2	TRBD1	CASSVLQGASDGYTF	TGTGCCAGCAGTGTCTTACAGGGGGCGTCGGATGGCTACACCTTC
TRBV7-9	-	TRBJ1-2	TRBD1	CASSADRGSGYTF	TGTGCCAGCAGCGCCGACAGGGGATCTGGCTACACCTTC
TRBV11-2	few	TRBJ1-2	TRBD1	CASSLGGTGVGYTF	TGTGCCAGCAGCTTAGGTGGGACAGGGGTGGGCTACACCTTC
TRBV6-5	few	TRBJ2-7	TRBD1	CASSYSRTGPYEQYF	TGTGCCAGCAGTTACTCCCGGACAGGGCCCTACGAGCAGTACTTC
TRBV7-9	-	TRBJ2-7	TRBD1	CATFPSGGAGQQYF	TGTGCCACCTTCCCCTCAGGGGGCGCTGGGCAGCAGTACTTC
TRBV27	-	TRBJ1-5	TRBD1	CASKRPGQEVQHF	TGTGCCAGCAAGCGGCCGGGACAGGAGGTCCAGCATTTT
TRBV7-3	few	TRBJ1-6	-	CASSPQGNSPLHF	TGTGCCAGCAGCCCTCAGGGGAATTCACCCCTCCACTTT
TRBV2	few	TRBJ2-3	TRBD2	CASSDSAGDGTDTQYF	TGTGCCAGCAGTGACTCCGCGGGGGACGGCACAGATACGCAGTATTTT
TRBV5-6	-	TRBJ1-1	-	CASSFRALNTEAFF	TGTGCCAGCAGCTTCAGGGCCTTGAACACTGAAGCTTTCTTT
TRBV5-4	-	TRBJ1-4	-	CASRAATNEKLFF	TGTGCCAGCAGGGCGGCAACTAATGAAAAACTGTTTTTT
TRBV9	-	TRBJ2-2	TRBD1	CASSARDRGPGELFF	TGTGCCAGCAGCGCCCGGGACAGGGGGCCCGGGGAGCTGTTTTTT
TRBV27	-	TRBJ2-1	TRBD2	CASSLSRTSGYNEQFF	TGTGCCAGCAGTTTATCACGGACTAGCGGATACAATGAGCAGTTCTTC
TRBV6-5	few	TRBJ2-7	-	CASSLGGGGNYEQYF	TGTGCCAGCAGTTTGGGCGGTGGGGGGAACTACGAGCAGTACTTC
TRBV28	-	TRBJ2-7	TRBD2	CASRMAGGYEQYF	TGTGCCAGCAGAATGGCGGGGGGTTACGAGCAGTACTTC
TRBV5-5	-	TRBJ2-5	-	CASSLVFTSLETQYF	TGTGCCAGCAGCTTGGTTTTCACTAGCCTAGAGACCCAGTACTTC
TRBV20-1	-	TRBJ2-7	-	CSARSGYEQYF	TGCAGTGCTAGGTCGGGCTACGAGCAGTACTTC
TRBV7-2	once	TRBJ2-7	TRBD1	CASSLLDRDRYEQYF	TGTGCCAGCAGCTTATTGGACAGGGACCGCTACGAGCAGTACTTC
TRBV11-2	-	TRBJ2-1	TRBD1	CASSWGMTGDEQFF	TGTGCCAGCAGCTGGGGGATGACAGGGGATGAGCAGTTCTTC
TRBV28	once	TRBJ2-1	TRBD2	CASSSAAAGGDNEQFF	TGTGCCAGCAGTTCAGCTGCTGCGGGGGGGGACAATGAGCAGTTCTTC
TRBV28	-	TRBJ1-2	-	CASSFRFVSNYGYTF	TGTGCCAGCAGTTTCCGTTTTGTCTCTAACTATGGCTACACCTTC
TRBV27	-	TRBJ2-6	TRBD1	CASSPGGSGANVLTF	TGTGCCAGCAGTCCAGGGGGCTCTGGGGCCAACGTCCTGACTTTC
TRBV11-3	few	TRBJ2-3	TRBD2	CASSGLAGDTQYF	TGTGCCAGCTCCGGACTAGCGGGAGATACGCAGTATTTT
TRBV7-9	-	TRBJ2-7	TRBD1	CASSLGTDEQYF	TGTGCCAGCAGCCTGGGGACAGACGAGCAGTACTTC
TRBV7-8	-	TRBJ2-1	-	CASSLAGATYNEQFF	TGTGCCAGCAGCTTAGCCGGAGCCACCTACAATGAGCAGTTCTTC
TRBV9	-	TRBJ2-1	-	CASSVGSYNEQFF	TGTGCCAGCAGCGTAGGGAGTTACAATGAGCAGTTCTTC
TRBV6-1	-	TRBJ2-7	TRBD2	CAIDPGLGIYEQYF	TGTGCCATTGATCCGGGACTAGGGATCTACGAGCAGTACTTC
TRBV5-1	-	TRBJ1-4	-	CASSSRGATNEKLFF	TGCGCCAGCAGCTCACGGGGTGCAACTAATGAAAAACTGTTTTTT
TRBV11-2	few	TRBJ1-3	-	CASSLVFGFGNTIYF	TGTGCCAGCAGCTTAGTCTTCGGGTTTGGAAACACCATATATTTT
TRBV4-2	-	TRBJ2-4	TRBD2	CASSQDREAGGQYF	TGTGCCAGCAGCCAAGATAGGGAGGCGGGGGGACAGTACTTC
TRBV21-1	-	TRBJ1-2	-	CASRGTDRYYGYTF	TGTGCCAGCAGGGGGACAGACCGCTACTATGGCTACACCTTC
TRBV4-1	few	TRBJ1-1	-	CASSQQTGSTEAFF	TGCGCCAGCAGCCAACAAACAGGATCCACTGAAGCTTTCTTT
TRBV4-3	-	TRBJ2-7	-	CASSQEGTTYYEQYF	TGCGCCAGCAGCCAAGAAGGGACAACCTACTACGAGCAGTACTTC
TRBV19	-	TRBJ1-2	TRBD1	CASTQLRSGGPNYGYTF	TGTGCCAGTACCCAATTGAGGTCAGGGGGCCCTAACTATGGCTACACCTTC
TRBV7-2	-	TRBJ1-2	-	CASSSYRENYGYTF	TGTGCCAGCAGCTCGTATCGGGAGAACTATGGCTACACCTTC
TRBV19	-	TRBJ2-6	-	CASSEASGANVLTF	TGTGCCAGTAGTGAGGCTTCTGGGGCCAACGTCCTGACTTTC
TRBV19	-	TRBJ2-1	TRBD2	CASSITGLAGGQQFF	TGTGCCAGTAGTATAACCGGACTAGCGGGGGGCCAACAGTTCTTC
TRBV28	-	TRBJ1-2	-	CASSNRVYGYTF	TGTGCCAGCAGCAACAGAGTCTATGGCTACACCTTC
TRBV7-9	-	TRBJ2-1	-	CASSLVRGAHNEQFF	TGTGCCAGCAGCTTAGTTCGGGGGGCCCACAATGAGCAGTTCTTC
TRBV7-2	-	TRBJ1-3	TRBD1	CASGDRAGNTIYF	TGTGCCAGCGGGGACAGGGCTGGAAACACCATATATTTT
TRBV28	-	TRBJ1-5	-	CASSLGGQPQHF	TGTGCCAGCAGTTTGGGGGGTCAGCCCCAGCATTTT
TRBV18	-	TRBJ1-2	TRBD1	CASSPIRGLTGANYGYTF	TGTGCCAGCTCACCAATAAGGGGGCTTACAGGGGCCAACTATGGCTACACCTTC
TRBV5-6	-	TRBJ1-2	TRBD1	CASSFGGQSGYTF	TGTGCCAGCAGCTTTGGGGGACAGTCTGGCTACACCTTC